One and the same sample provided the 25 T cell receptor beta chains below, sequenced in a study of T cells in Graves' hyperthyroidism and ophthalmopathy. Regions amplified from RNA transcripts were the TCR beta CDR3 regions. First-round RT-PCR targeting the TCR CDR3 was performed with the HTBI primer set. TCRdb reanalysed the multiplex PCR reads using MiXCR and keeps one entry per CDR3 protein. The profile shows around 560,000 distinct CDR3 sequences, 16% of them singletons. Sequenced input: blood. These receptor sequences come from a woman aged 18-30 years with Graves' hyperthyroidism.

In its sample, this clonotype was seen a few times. The CDR3 DNA sequence: TGCGCCAGCAGACCCCCGGGACAGGGATTATCCGAGCAGTTCTTC. This encodes CASRPPGQGLSEQFF. The chain recombines TRBV4-1 with TRBJ2-1; 9 bases are a match to TRBD1. Losses at the gene ends were 6 bases for V and 10 bases for J; bases not matched to a gene: 13. The germline gives CDR1 MGHRA, CDR2 YSYEKL. The CDR3 covers 15 residues.

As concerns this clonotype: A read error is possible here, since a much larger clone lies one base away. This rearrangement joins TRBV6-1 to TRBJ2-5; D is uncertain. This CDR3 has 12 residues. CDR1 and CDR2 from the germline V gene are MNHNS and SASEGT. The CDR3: CPSSPQEETQYF. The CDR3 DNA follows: TGTCCCAGCAGTCCCCAGGAGGAGACCCAGTACTTC.

The CDR3 reads CASSGGTVIHEQFF. The CDR3 DNA reads TGTGCCAGTAGTGGTGGGACTGTTATCCATGAGCAGTTCTTC. The chain carries TRBV19 and TRBJ2-1, with D possibly TRBD2 on 6 matching bases. The CDR3 totals 14 residues. V was pared by 5 bases and J by 8 bases, with 16 bases between. Per the germline V gene, CDR1 is LNHDA and CDR2 is SQIVND (reference sequence).

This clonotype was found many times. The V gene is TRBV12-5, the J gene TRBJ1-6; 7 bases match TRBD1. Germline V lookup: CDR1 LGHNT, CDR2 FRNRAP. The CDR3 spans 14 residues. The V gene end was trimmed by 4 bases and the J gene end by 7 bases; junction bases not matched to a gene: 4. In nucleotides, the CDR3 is TGTGCTAGTGGTTCGGGGACAGAAAATTCACCCCTCCACTTT. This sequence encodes CASGSGTENSPLHF.

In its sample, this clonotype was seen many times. The CDR3 DNA follows: TGTGCCAGCAGTCGGCGAAGCGAGCAGTACTTC. Translated, it gives CASSRRSEQYF. The chain recombines TRBV6-2 or TRBV6-3 with TRBJ2-7; D ambiguous. V was pared by 5 bases and J by 6 bases, with 8 bases between. The CDR3 contains 11 residues. Germline lookup yields CDR1 MNHEY and CDR2 SVGEGT.

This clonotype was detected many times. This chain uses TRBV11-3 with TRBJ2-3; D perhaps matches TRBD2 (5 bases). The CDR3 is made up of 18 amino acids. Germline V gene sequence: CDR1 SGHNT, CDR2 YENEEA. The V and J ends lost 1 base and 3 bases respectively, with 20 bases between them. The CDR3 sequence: CASSLGVWESSSTDTQYF. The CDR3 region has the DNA TGTGCCAGCAGCTTAGGCGTATGGGAGTCTTCGTCGACAGATACGCAGTATTTT.

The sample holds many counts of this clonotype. The CDR3 bases are TGTGCCAGCTGGACTAGCGGGGAACTCACAGATACGCAGTATTTT. Translated: CASWTSGELTDTQYF. The chain is built from TRBV2 and TRBJ2-3, with 12 positions matching TRBD2. V lost 8 bases, J lost 2 bases, and 5 bases stayed unmatched. The CDR3 spans 15 residues. The V gene's germline CDR1 is SNHLY and CDR2 FYNNEI.

The CDR3 DNA is TGCGCCAGCAGCTTGGACAGAAATGACTACACCTTC. Translating it yields CASSLDRNDYTF. The chain employs TRBV5-1 and TRBJ1-2; D unresolved. Germline V gives CDR1 SGHRS, CDR2 YFSETQ. The V gene lost 0 bases and the J gene lost 10 bases, with 10 bases spanning the gap. This CDR3 region has 12 residues.

CDR3 sequence (DNA): TGTGCTAGTGGTTTGGTACTAGGACTCTTTACAGGAGGAAACACCATATATTTT. Translation: CASGLVLGLFTGGNTIYF. The chain links TRBV12-5 to TRBJ1-3, with D perhaps TRBD1 (5 bases). In germline, CDR1 is LGHNT, CDR2 FRNRAP. The CDR3 is 18 amino acids. Trimming stripped 0 bases from V and 4 bases from J, with 19 bases between.

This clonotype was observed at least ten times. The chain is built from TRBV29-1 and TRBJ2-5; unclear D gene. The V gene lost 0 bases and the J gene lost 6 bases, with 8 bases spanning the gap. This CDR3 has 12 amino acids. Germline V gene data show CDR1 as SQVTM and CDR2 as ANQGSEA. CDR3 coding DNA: TGCAGCGTTGAAGAGATAGCTCAGACCCAGTACTTC. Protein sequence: CSVEEIAQTQYF.

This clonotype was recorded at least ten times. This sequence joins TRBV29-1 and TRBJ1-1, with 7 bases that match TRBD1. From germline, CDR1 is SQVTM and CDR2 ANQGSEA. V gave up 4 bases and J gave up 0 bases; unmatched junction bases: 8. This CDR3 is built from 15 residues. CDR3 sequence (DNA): TGCAGCGTTGGCCGACAGGGACCCATGAACACTGAAGCTTTCTTT. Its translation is CSVGRQGPMNTEAFF.

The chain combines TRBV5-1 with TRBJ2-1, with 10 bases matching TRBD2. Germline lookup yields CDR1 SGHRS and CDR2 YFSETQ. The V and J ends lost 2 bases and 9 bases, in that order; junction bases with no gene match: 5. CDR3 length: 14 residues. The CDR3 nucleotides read TGCGCCAGCAGCTTTCTAGCGGGAGCATCTGAGCAGTTCTTC. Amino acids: CASSFLAGASEQFF.

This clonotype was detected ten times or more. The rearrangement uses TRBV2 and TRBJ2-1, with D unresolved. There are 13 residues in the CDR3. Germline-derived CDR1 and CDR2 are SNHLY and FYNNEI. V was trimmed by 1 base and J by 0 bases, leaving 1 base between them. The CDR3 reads CASSEVSYNEQFF. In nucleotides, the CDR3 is TGTGCCAGCAGTGAAGTCTCCTACAATGAGCAGTTCTTC.

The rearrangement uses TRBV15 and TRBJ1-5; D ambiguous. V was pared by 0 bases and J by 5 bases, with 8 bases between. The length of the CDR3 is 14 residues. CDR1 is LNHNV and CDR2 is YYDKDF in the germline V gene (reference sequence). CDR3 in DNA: TGTGCCACCAGCAGAGACAACGGGGATCAGCCCCAGCATTTT. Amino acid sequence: CATSRDNGDQPQHF. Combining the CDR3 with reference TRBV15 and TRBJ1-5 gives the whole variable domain DAMVIQNPRYQVTQFGKPVTLSCSQTLNHNVMYWYQQKSSQAPKLLFHYYDKDFNNEADTPDNFQSRRPNTSFCFLDIRSPGLGDTAMYLCATSRDNGDQPQHFGDGTRLSIL.

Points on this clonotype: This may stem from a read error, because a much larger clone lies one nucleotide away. The CDR3 DNA follows: TGTGCCAGCAGAGATAAGGGGCCCCACTACAATGGGCAGTTCTTC. Translation: CASRDKGPHYNGQFF. The J gene is TRBJ2-1, the V gene TRBV12-3 or TRBV12-4, with a weak D call TRBD1 (5 bases). The CDR3 runs to 15 residues.

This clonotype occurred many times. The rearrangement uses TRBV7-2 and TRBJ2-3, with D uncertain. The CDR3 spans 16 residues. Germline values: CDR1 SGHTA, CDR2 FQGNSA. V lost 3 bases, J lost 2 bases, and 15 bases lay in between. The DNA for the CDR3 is TGTGCCAGCAGCTTCCTTAATCCGCTTGCCACAGATACGCAGTATTTT. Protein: CASSFLNPLATDTQYF.

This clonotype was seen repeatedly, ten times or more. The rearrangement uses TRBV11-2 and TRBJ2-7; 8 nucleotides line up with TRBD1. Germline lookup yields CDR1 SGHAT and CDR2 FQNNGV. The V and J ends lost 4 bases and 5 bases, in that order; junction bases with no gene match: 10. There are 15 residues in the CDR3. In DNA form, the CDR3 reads TGTGCCAGCAGCTGGGTTGGCAGGGGGCCCGACGAGCAGTACTTC. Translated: CASSWVGRGPDEQYF.

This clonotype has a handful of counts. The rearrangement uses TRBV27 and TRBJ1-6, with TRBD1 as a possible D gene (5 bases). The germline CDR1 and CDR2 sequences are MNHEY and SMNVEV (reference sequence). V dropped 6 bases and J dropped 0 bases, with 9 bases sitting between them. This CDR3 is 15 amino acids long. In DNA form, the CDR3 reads TGTGCCAGCAGCCCAGGGTTCTCCTATAATTCACCCCTCCACTTT. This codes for CASSPGFSYNSPLHF.

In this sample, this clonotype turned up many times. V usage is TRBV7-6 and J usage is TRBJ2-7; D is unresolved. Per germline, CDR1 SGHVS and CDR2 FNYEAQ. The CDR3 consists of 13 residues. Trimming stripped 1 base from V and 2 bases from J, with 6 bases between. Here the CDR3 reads CASSLEDAYEQYF. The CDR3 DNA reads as TGTGCCAGCAGCTTAGAGGATGCCTACGAGCAGTACTTC.

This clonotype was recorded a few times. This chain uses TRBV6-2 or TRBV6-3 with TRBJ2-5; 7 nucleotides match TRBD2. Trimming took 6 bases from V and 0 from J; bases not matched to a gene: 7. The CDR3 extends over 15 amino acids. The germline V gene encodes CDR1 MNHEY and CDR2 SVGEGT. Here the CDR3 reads CASSPGEGHQETQYF. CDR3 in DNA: TGTGCCAGCAGCCCCGGGGAGGGACACCAAGAGACCCAGTACTTC.

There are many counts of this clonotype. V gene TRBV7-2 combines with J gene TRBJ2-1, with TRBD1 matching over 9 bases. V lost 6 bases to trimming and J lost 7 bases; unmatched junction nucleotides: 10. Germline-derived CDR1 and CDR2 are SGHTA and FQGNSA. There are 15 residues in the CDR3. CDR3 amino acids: CASRSGQGSWNEQFF. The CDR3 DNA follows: TGTGCCAGCAGGTCGGGACAGGGTTCTTGGAATGAGCAGTTCTTC.

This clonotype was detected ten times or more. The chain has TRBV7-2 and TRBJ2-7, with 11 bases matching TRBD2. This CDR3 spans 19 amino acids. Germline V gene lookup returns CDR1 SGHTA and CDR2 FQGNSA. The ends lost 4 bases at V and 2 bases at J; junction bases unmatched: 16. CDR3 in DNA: TGTGCCAGCAGCTCGGAGAGGTGGACTAGCGGGCTTTTTGCCTACGAGCAGTACTTC. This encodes CASSSERWTSGLFAYEQYF.

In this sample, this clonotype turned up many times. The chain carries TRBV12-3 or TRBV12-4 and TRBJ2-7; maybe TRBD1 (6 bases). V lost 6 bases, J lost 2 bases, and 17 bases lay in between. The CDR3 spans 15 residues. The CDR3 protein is CASSPRVGGTYEQYF. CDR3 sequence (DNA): TGTGCCAGCAGCCCCAGGGTAGGGGGAACCTACGAGCAGTACTTC.

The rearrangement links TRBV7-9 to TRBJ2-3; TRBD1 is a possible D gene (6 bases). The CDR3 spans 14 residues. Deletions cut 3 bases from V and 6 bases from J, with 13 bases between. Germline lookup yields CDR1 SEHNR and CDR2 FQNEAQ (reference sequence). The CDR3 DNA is TGTGCCAGCAGCTTCGGGACATTGGAGGATACGCAGTATTTT. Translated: CASSFGTLEDTQYF.

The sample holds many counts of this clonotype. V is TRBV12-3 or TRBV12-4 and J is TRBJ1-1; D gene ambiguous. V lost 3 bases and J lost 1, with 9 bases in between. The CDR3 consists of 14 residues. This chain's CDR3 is CASSFGDTNTEAFF. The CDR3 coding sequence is TGTGCCAGCAGTTTTGGAGACACGAACACTGAAGCTTTCTTT.